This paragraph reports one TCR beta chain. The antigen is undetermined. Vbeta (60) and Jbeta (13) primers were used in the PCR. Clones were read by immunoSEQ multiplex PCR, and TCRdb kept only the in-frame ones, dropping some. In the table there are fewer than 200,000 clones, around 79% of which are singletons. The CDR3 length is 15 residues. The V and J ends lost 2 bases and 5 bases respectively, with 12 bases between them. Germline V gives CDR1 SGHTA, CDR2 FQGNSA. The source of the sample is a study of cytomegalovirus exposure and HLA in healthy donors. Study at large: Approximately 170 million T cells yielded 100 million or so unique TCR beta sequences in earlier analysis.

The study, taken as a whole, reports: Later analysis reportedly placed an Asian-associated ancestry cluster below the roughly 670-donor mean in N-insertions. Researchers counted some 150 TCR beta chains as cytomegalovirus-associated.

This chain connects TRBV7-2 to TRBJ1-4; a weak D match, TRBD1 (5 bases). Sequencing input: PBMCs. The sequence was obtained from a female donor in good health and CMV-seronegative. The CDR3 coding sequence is TGTGCCAGCAGCTTATTTGGTGCAGGGAATGAAAAACTGTTTTTT. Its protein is CASSLFGAGNEKLFF.